This TCR beta chain was documented in a study of T cells in Graves' hyperthyroidism and ophthalmopathy. Study-level points and caveats: By a 13 V-J model, ophthalmopathy was set apart from stable hyperthyroidism. Before onset, ophthalmopathy was predicted by the model a median approximately 6.7 months earlier. Within blood appeared most thyroid clonotypes that had expanded above 0.001.

RNA transcripts served as the template for amplifying TCR beta CDR3 regions. The TCR CDR3 first-round RT-PCR relied on the HTBI primer set. TCRdb analysed the multiplex PCR reads with MiXCR anew, one entry per CDR3 protein. The sample holds under 400,000 distinct CDR3 sequences, approximately 18% seen once. The germline V and J ends were trimmed by 6 bases and 3 bases, with 6 bases remaining between them. There are 12 residues in the CDR3. Germline-derived CDR1 and CDR2 are KGHDR and SFDVKD. This clonotype was picked up many times. Its target is not known. In making diagnoses, clinical symptoms, serum thyroxine and TRAb, thyroid ultrasound and orbital computed tomography were all used.

V and J are TRBV24-1 and TRBJ2-3; no reliable D call. The TCR comes from a woman in her forties or fifties with Graves' hyperthyroidism. The sample comprised blood. In DNA, the CDR3 is TGTGCCACCAGTCAAGCGACAGATACGCAGTATTTT. Translating it yields CATSQATDTQYF.